This TCR beta chain was sequenced for a study of blood T cell repertoires in COVID-19. Across the whole study: Italy, Spain and the United States were the sources of the convalescent and acute COVID-19 samples. T cells, B-cell-depleted T cells, or PBMCs supplied cDNA or gDNA.

Study processing details: From reference gene primer amplification, estimates of nucleated cell counts were derived. Sequencing was performed with immunoSEQ multiplex PCR; in TCRdb, only in-frame clones are kept and a portion is missing. V, J and clone size are taken as reported in that table, and D and trimming were inferred from the DNA itself. This sample has about 67,000 clones; around 86% occur once, and the top ten carry 4% to 5.5%. The V end was cut by 0 bases, the J end by 4 bases, with 7 bases between. There are 13 residues in the CDR3. Germline values: CDR1 LGHNA, CDR2 YSLEER. Sequencing was performed on peripheral blood. The chain uses TRBV4-3 and TRBJ2-7; D unclear. The clonotype originates from a man aged 45-60 years with active COVID-19. The CDR3 sequence is CASSQDLRYEQYF. CDR3 sequence (DNA): TGCGCCAGCAGCCAAGACCTGAGGTACGAGCAGTACTTC.